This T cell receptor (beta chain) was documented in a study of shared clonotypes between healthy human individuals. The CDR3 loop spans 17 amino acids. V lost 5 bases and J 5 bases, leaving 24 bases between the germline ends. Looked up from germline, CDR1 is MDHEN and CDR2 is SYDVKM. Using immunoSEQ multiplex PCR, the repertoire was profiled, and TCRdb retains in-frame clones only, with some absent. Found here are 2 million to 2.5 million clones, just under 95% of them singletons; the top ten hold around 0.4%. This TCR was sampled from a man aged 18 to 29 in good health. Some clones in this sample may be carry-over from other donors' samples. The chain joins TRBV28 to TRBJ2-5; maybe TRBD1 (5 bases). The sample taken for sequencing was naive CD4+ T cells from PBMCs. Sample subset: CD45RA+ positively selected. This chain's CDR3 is CASSPSHGRVGSETQYF. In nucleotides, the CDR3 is TGTGCCAGCAGTCCCTCGCACGGCAGGGTGGGATCGGAGACCCAGTACTTC.